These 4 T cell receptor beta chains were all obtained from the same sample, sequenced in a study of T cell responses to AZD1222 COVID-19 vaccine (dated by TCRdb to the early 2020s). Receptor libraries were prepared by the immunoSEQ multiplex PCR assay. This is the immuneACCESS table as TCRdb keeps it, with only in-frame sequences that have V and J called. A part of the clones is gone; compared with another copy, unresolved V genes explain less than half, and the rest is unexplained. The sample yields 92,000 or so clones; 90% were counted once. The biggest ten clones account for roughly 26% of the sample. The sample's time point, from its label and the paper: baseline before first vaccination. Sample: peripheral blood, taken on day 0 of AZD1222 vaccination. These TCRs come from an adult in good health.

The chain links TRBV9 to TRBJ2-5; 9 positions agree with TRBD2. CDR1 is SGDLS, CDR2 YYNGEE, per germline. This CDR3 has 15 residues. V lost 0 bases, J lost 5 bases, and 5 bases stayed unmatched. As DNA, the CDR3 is TGTGCCAGCAGCGTAGAGGGCGGGAGGGGGGAGACCCAGTACTTC. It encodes CASSVEGGRGETQYF.

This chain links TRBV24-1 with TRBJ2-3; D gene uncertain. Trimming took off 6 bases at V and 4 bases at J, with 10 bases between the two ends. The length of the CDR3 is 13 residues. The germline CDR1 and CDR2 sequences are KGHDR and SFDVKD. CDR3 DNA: TGTGCCACCAGTCCTACTACTCCAGATACGCAGTATTTT. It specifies CATSPTTPDTQYF.

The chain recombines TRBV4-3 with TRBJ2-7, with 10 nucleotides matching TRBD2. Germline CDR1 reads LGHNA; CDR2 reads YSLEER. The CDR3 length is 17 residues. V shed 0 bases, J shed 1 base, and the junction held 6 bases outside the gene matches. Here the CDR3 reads CASSQDRLAGASYEQYF. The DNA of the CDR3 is TGCGCCAGCAGCCAAGATCGGCTAGCGGGAGCGTCCTACGAGCAGTACTTC.

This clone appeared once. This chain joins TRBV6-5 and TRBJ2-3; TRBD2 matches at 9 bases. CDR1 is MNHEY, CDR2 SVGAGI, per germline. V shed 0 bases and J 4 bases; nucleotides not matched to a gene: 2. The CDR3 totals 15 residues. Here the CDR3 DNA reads TGTGCCAGCAGTTACTCGGGACTAGCAGCAGATACGCAGTATTTT. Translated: CASSYSGLAADTQYF.